Sequencing of this T cell receptor (beta chain) was carried out in a study of graft-versus-host responses after intestinal transplantation. About the study: All recipients got anti-thymocyte globulin induction, then tacrolimus and steroids for 2 to 4 years.

With regard to this clone: Its antigen is unidentified.

The data were produced by immunoSEQ multiplex PCR, yet TCRdb's version contains in-frame clones alone and is incomplete. The sample carries about 110,000 clones, 85% to 95% recorded once. Germline-derived CDR1 and CDR2 are LNHDA and SQIVND (reference sequence). The CDR3 loop spans 13 amino acids. V was cut by 5 bases and J by 5 bases, with 9 bases left in between. The sequencing used unstimulated CD8+ T cells sorted from spleen or lymph node cells, collected before transplant. The sequence derives from a human donor who was the organ donor for an intestinal transplant. This rearrangement joins TRBV19 to TRBJ2-2; D call uncertain. In nucleotides, the CDR3 is TGTGCCAGTAGTGTGACTCAAACCGGGGAGCTGTTTTTT. Protein sequence: CASSVTQTGELFF.